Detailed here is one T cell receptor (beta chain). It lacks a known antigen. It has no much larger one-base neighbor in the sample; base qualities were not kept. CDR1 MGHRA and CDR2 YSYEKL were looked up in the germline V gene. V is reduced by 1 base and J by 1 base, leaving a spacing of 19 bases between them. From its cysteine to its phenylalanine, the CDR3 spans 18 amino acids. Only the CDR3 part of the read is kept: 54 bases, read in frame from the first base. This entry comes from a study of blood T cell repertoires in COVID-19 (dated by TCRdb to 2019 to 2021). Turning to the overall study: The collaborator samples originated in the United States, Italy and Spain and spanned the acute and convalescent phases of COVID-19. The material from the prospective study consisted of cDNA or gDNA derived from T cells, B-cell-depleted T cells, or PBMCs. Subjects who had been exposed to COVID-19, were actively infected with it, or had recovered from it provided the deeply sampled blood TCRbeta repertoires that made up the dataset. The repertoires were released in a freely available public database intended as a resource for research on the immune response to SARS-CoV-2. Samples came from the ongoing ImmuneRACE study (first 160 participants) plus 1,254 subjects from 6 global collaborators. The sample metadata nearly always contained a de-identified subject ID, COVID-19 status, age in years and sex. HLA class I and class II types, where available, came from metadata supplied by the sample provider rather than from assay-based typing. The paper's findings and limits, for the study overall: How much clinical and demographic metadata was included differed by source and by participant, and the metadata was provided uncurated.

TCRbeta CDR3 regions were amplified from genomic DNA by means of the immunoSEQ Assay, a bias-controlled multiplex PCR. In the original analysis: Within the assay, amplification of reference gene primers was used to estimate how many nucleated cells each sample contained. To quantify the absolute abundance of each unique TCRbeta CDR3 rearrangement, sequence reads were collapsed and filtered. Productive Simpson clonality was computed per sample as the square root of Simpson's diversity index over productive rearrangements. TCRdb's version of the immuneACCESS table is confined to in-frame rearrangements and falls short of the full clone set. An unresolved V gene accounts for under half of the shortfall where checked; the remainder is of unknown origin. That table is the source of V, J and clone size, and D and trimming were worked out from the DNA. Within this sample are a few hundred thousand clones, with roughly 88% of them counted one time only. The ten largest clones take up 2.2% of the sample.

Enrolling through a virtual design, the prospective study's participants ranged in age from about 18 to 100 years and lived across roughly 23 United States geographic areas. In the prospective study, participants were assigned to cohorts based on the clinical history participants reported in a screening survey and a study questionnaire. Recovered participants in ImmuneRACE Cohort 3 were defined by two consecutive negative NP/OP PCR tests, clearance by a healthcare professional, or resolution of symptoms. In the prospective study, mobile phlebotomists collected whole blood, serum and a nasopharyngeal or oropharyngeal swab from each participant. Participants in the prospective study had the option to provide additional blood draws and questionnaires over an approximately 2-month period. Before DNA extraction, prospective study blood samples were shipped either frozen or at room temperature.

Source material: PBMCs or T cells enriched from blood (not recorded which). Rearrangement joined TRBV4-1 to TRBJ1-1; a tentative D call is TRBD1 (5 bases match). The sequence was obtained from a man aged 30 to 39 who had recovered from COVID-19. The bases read TGCGCCAGCAGCCAAGCTGTAAGGACAACTACTCCGAACACTGAAGCTTTCTTT. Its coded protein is CASSQAVRTTTPNTEAFF.